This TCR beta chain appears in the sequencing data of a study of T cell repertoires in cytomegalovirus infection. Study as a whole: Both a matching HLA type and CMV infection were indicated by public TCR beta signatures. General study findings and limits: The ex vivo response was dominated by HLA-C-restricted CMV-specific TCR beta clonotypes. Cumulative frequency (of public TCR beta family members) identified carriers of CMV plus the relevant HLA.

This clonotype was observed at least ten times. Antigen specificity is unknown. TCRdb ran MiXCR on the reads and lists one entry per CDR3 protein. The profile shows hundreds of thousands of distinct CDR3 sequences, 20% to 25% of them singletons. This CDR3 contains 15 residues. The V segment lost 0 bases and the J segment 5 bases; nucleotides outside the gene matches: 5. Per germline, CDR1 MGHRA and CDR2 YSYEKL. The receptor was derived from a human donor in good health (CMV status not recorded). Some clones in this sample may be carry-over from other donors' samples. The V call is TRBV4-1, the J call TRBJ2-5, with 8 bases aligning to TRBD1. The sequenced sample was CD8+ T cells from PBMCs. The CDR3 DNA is TGCGCCAGCAGCCAAGATCCAGGGGGCGGTGAGACCCAGTACTTC. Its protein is CASSQDPGGGETQYF.